The clone carrying this T cell receptor beta chain was seen a handful of times. The V end was cut by 2 bases, the J end by 9 bases, with 5 bases between. The germline CDR1 and CDR2 sequences are MGHRA and YSYEKL. The CDR3 runs 11 residues. This table comes from immunoSEQ multiplex PCR, and its TCRdb copy is limited to in-frame clones, with some not included. Found here are about 15,000 clones, 62% of them singletons; the top ten hold approximately 14%. This sample stems from a study of CD4+ T cells in melanoma. What was sequenced was cells from a culture (not recorded whether cultured in vitro). This TCR came from a human donor with melanoma. The rearrangement uses TRBV4-1 and TRBJ2-1; D gene unclear. CDR3 sequence: CASSQRSEQFF. DNA of the CDR3: TGCGCCAGCAGCCAACGCTCTGAGCAGTTCTTC.